This T cell receptor (beta chain) is drawn from a study of blood T cell repertoires in COVID-19. Across the study: The cDNA or gDNA used as material had been derived from T cells, B-cell-depleted T cells, or PBMCs.

Seattle's enrolled individuals joined amid active infection and were then monitored longitudinally. Trimming pared 2 bases from V and 4 bases from J, leaving 16 bases between. The germline CDR1 and CDR2 sequences are KGHDR and SFDVKD. The CDR3 runs 16 residues. In the authors' methods: Scientists estimated how many nucleated cells there were by amplifying reference gene primers. Method: immunoSEQ multiplex PCR; TCRdb's copy keeps in-frame clones and lacks some. That table supplies the V and J calls and clone size; D and trimming were determined from the DNA. The sample carries nearly 350,000 clones, about 89% recorded once.

This clonotype was sampled from a woman in her 50s with COVID-19, enrolled during active disease. Sequences were obtained from peripheral blood. V usage is TRBV24-1 and J usage is TRBJ1-2; no clear D gene. The CDR3 protein is CATSDSQVSSIYGYTF. CDR3 DNA: TGTGCCACCAGTGATTCCCAGGTCAGTTCTATCTATGGCTACACCTTC.